This TCR beta chain comes out of a study of blood T cells in healthy people across ages. A second about 7 to 11 cycle PCR used barcoded and J-beta primers. TCRdb ran MiXCR on the 5' RACE reads and lists one entry per CDR3 protein. Here the sample spans approximately 820,000 distinct CDR3 sequences, 44% being singletons. Germline V gene sequence: CDR1 DFQATT, CDR2 SNEGSKA (reference sequence). There are 15 residues in the CDR3. V gave up 1 base and J gave up 7 bases, with 19 bases separating them. Findings and caveats of the study: The lack of PBMC sorting stopped any conclusive naive versus antigen-experienced comparison.

Points on this clonotype: Its antigen is undetermined.

The sequenced sample consisted of blood. The TCR originated in a man aged 60-69 years in good health. This chain links TRBV20-1 with TRBJ1-1, with D hard to call. The CDR3 is CSARVPLRGKGEAFF. DNA for the CDR3: TGCAGTGCTAGAGTACCGTTGAGAGGGAAGGGTGAAGCTTTCTTT.